The subject of this entry is one TCR beta chain. CDR1 SQVTM and CDR2 ANQGSEA come from the germline V gene. V lost 5 bases, J lost 1 base, and 3 bases stayed unmatched. The CDR3 totals 14 residues. The data derive from a study of control samples from healthy donors and cancer patients. The data were produced by immunoSEQ multiplex PCR, yet TCRdb's version contains in-frame clones alone and is incomplete. The profile shows some 78,000 clones, roughly 91% of them singletons. Sequenced: blood. J is TRBJ2-5 and V is TRBV29-1; the match to TRBD2 covers 11 bases. This sequence originates from a woman in her fifties or sixties in good health. The CDR3, as DNA: TGCAGCGTTAGACTAGCGGGACGCCAAGAGACCCAGTACTTC. Its translation: CSVRLAGRQETQYF.